These T cell receptor beta chains were read from a single sample in a study of T cell responses to AZD1222 COVID-19 vaccine. The protocol was immunoSEQ multiplex PCR, while the TCRdb copy is restricted to in-frame clones and leaves out a portion. The data show 150,000 or so clones, approximately 90% seen once. Material: peripheral blood, obtained on day 0 of AZD1222 vaccination. Receptor source: an adult in good health. Each CDR3 is given without its conserved first and last residue. Each record gives: J gene, V gene, CDR3 protein.

J gene: TRBJ2-3; V gene: TRBV6-2/TRBV6-3; CDR3 protein: ASSYSKGLGTDTQY
J gene: TRBJ2-2; V gene: TRBV7-9; CDR3 protein: ASSRRGRGATGELF
J gene: TRBJ1-5; V gene: TRBV5-6; CDR3 protein: ASSPSWGYSNQPQH
J gene: TRBJ2-2; V gene: TRBV19; CDR3 protein: ASSPSGGATGELF
J gene: TRBJ1-1; V gene: TRBV25-1; CDR3 protein: ASSAGTGRTAF
J gene: TRBJ2-1; V gene: TRBV5-4; CDR3 protein: ASRGGAGNEQF
J gene: TRBJ1-5; V gene: TRBV28; CDR3 protein: ASSLRQHNQPQH
J gene: TRBJ1-5; V gene: TRBV3-1/TRBV3-2; CDR3 protein: ASSLSYNQPQH
J gene: TRBJ2-5; V gene: TRBV20-1; CDR3 protein: SARVRVRGY
J gene: TRBJ2-2; V gene: TRBV7-2; CDR3 protein: ASSSQGGGELF
J gene: TRBJ1-1; V gene: TRBV10-2; CDR3 protein: ASSERVMNTEAF
J gene: TRBJ1-5; V gene: TRBV5-4; CDR3 protein: ASSLDQGGQPQH
J gene: TRBJ1-1; V gene: TRBV19; CDR3 protein: ASSITGGDTEAF
J gene: TRBJ1-3; V gene: TRBV10-2; CDR3 protein: ASQEVHTIY
J gene: TRBJ2-2; V gene: TRBV5-1; CDR3 protein: ASRKTGTANTGELF
J gene: TRBJ2-7; V gene: TRBV2; CDR3 protein: ASSAGNYEQY
J gene: TRBJ1-2; V gene: TRBV19; CDR3 protein: ASRHQTGGDYGYT
J gene: TRBJ1-1; V gene: TRBV6-2/TRBV6-3; CDR3 protein: ASSDPTRDTEAF